The clone carrying this T cell receptor (beta chain) was observed many times. Its matching antigen is unknown. TCRdb reprocessed the 5' RACE reads via MiXCR and lists one record per CDR3 protein. The table has a few hundred thousand distinct CDR3 sequences, 9.5% to 15% seen once. The CDR3 is 13 amino acids. The ends lost 1 base at V and 3 bases at J; junction bases unmatched: 0. Germline V gene data show CDR1 as SGHRS and CDR2 as YFSETQ. This specimen comes from a study of CD8 T cells in ankylosing spondylitis. Study-wide results and limits: As for the disease-linked clones, they showed a CD8+ phenotype and occurred at relatively low frequencies in peripheral blood. One TCR beta motif, made up of fewer than 10 highly homologous variants, appeared characteristic of ankylosing spondylitis blood.

Sequences were obtained from blood, either unsorted or a sorted T cell fraction (not recorded which). The V call is TRBV5-1, the J call TRBJ1-1; 7 nucleotides line up with TRBD1. The receptor was derived from a male donor with ankylosing spondylitis. CDR3 amino acids: CASSLTGDTEAFF. The CDR3 nucleotides are TGCGCCAGCAGCTTGACAGGGGACACTGAAGCTTTCTTT.